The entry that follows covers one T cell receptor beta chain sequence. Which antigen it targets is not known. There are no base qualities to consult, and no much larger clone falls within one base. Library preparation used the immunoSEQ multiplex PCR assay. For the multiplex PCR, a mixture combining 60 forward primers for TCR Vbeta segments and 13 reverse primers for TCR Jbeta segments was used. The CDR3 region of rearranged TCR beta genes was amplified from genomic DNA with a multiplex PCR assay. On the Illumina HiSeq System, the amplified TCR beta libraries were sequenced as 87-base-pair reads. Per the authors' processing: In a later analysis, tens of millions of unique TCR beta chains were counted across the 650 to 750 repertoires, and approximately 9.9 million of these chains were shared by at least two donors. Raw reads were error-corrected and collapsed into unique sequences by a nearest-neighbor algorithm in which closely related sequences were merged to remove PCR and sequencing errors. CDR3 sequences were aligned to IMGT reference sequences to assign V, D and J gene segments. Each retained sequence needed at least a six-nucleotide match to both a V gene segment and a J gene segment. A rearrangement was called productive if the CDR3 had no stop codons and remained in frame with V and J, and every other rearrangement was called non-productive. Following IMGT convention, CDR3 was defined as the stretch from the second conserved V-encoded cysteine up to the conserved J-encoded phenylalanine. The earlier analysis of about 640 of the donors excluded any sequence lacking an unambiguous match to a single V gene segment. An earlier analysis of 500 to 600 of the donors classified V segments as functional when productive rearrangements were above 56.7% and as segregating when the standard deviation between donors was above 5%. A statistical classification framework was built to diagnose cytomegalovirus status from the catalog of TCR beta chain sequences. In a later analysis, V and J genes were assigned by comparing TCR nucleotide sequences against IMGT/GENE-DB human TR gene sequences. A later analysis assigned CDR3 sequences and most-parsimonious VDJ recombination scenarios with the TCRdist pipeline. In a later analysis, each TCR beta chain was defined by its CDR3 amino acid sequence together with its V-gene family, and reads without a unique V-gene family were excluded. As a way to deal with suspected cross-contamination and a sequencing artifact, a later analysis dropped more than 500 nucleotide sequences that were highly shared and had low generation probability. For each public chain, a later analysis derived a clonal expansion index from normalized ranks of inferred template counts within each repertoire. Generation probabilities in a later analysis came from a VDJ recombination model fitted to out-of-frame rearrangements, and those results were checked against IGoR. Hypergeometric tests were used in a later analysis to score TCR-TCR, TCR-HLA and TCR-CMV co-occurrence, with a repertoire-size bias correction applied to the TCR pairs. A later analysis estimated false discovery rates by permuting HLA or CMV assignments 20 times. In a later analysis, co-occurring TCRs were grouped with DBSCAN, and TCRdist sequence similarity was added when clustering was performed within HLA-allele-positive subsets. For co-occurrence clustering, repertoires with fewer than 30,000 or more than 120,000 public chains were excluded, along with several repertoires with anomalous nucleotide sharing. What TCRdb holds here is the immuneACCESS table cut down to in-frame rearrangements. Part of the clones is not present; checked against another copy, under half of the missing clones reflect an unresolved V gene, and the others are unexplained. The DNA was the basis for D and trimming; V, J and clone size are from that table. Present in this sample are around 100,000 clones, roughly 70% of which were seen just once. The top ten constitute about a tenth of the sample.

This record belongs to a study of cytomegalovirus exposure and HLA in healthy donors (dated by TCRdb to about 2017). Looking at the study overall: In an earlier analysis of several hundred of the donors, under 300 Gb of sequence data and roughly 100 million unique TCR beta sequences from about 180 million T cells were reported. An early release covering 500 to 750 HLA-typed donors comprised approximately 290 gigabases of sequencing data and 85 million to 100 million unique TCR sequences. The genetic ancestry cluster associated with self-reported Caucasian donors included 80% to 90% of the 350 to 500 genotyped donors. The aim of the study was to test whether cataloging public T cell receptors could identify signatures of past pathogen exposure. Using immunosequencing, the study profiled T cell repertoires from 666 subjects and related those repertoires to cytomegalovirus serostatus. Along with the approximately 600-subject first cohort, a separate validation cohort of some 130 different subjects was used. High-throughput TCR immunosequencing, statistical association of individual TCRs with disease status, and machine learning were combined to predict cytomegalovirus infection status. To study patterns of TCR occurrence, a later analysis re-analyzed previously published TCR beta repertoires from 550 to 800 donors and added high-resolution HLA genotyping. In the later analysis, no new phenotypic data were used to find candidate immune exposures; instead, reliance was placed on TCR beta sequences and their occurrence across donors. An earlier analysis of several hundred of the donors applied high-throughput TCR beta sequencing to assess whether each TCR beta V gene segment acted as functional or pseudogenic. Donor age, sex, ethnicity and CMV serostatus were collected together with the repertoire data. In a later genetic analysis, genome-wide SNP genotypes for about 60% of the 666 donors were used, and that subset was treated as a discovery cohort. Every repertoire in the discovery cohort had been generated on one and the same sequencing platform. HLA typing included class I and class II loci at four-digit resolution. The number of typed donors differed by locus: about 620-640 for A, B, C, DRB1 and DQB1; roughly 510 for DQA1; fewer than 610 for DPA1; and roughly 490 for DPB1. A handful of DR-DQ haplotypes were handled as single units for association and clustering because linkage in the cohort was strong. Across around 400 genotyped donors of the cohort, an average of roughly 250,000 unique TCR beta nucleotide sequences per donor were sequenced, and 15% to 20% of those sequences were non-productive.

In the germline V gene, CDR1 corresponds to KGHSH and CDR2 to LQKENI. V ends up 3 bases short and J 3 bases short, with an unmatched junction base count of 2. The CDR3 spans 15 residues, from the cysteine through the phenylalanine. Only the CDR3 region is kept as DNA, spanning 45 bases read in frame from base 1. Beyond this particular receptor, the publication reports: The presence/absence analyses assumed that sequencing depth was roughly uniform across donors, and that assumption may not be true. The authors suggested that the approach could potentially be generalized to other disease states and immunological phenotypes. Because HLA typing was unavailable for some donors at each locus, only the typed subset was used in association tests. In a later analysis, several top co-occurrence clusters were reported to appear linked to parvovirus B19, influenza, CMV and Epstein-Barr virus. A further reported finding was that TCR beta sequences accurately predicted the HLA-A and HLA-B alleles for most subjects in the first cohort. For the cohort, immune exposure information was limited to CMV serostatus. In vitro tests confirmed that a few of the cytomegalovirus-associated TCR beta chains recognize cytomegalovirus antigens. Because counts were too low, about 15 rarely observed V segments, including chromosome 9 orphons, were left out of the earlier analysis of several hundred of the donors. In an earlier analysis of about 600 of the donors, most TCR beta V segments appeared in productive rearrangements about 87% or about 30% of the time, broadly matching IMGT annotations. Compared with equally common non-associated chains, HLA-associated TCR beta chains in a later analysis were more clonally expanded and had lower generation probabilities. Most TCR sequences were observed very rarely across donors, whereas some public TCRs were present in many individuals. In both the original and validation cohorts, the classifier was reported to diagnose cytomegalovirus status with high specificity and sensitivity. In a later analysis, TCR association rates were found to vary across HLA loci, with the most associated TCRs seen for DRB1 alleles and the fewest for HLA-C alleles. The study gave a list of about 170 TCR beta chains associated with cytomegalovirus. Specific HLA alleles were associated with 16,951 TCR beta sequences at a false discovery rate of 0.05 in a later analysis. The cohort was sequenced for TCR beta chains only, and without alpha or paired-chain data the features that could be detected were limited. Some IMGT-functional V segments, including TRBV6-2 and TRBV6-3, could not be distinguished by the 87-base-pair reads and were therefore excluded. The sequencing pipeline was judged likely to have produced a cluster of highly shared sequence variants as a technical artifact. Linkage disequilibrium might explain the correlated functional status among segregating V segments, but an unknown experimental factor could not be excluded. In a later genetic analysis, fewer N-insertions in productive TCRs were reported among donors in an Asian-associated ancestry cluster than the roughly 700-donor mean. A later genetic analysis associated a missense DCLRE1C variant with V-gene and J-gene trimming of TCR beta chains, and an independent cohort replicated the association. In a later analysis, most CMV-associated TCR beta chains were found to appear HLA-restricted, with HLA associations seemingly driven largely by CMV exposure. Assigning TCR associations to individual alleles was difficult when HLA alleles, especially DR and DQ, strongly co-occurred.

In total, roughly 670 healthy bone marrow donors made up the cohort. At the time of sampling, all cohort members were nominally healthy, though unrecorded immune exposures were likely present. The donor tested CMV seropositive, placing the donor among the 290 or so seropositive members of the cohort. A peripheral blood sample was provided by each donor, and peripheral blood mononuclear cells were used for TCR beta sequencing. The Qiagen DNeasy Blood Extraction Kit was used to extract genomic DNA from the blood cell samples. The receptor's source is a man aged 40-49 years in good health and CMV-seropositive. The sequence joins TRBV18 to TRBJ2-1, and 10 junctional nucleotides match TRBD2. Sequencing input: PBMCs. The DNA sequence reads TGTGCCAGCTCACCTACTAGCGGGAACTACAATGAGCAGTTCTTC. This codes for CASSPTSGNYNEQFF.